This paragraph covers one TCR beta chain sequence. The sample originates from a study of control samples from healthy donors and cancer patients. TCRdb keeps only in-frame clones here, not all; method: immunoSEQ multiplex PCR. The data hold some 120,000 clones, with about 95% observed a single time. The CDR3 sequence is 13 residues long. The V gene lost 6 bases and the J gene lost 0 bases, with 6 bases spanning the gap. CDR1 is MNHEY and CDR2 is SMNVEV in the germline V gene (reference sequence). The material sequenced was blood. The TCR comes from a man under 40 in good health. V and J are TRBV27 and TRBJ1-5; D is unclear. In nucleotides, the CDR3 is TGTGCCAGCAGCCGTAATAGCAATCAGCCCCAGCATTTT. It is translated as CASSRNSNQPQHF.